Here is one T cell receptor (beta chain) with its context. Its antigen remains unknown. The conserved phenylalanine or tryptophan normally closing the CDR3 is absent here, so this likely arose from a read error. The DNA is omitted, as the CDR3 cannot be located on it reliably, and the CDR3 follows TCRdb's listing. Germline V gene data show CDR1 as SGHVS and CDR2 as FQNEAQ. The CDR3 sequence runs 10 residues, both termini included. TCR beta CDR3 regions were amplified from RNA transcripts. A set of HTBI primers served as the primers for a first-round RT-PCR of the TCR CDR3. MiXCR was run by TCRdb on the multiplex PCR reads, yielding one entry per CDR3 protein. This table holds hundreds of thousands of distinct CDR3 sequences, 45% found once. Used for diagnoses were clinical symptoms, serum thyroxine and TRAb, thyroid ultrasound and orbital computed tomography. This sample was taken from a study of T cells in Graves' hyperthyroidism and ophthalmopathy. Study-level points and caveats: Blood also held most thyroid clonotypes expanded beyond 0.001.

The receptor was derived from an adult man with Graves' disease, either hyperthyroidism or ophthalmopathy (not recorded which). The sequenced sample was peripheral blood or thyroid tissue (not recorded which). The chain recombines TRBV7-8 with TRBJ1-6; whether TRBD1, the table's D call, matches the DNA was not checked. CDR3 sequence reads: CASSLGRGPA.